These 9 T cell receptor beta chains originate from one sample sequenced in a study of shared clonotypes between healthy human individuals. Profiling relied on immunoSEQ multiplex PCR, and the TCRdb table lists in-frame clones only, not all of them. The table has about 2 million clones, over 85% seen once. As defined, naive CD8 cells were CD45RO-negative and positively selected for CCR7, with terminally differentiated effector memory CD45RA+ cells excluded. The sample consisted of naive CD8+ T cells sorted from blood. These receptors were collected from a man between 18 and 29 years old in good health.

The rearrangement links TRBV19 to TRBJ2-7, with D unresolved. Germline V gives CDR1 LNHDA, CDR2 SQIVND (reference sequence). Trimming took off 7 bases at V and 3 bases at J, with 22 bases between the two ends. The CDR3 spans 16 residues. The DNA for the CDR3 is TGTGCCAGTACCAACCTGTTCGGAAATGGGGTCTACGAGCAGTACTTC. Translating it yields CASTNLFGNGVYEQYF.

The chain has TRBV5-1 and TRBJ1-5; weak D call: TRBD1 (5 bases). V lost 1 base and J 4 bases, leaving 12 bases between the germline ends. Per germline, CDR1 SGHRS and CDR2 YFSETQ. There are 15 residues in the CDR3. As DNA, the CDR3 is TGCGCCAGCAGCTTGAACGGGGCGGGGAATCAGCCCCAGCATTTT. Translation gives CASSLNGAGNQPQHF.

V usage is TRBV6-5 and J usage is TRBJ2-1, with no clear D. Deletions cut 5 bases from V and 11 bases from J, with 10 bases between. The CDR3 totals 11 residues. Germline V gene data show CDR1 as MNHEY and CDR2 as SVGAGI. DNA for the CDR3: TGTGCCAGCAGTCAGGATTCGCAGCAGTTCTTC. Its translation: CASSQDSQQFF.

The rearrangement links TRBV9 to TRBJ2-7; no firm D call. V lost 0 bases to trimming and J lost 6 bases, with 10 bases between them. The V gene's germline CDR1 is SGDLS and CDR2 YYNGEE. This CDR3 has 13 amino acids. The CDR3 sequence: CASSVGVELEQYF. CDR3 coding DNA: TGTGCCAGCAGCGTAGGAGTAGAACTCGAGCAGTACTTC.

This rearrangement joins TRBV6-4 to TRBJ2-1; the D gene is possibly TRBD1 (8 bases). CDR1 and CDR2 (germline): MRHNA, SNTAGT. With 6 bases removed from V and 2 bases from J, the gap between germline ends came to 17 bases. The CDR3 sequence is 16 residues long. The CDR3 DNA is TGTGCCAGCAGCATGGACAGGGAGGGTGCCTACAATGAGCAGTTCTTC. The encoded protein is CASSMDREGAYNEQFF.

V gene TRBV7-9 combines with J gene TRBJ1-2; 9 bases fit TRBD1. CDR1 SEHNR and CDR2 FQNEAQ come from the germline V gene (reference sequence). The CDR3 contains 15 residues. The V segment lost 5 bases and the J segment 4 bases; nucleotides outside the gene matches: 8. The CDR3 reads CASSKTTGGSYGYTF. CDR3 DNA: TGTGCCAGCAGCAAAACGACAGGGGGATCCTATGGCTACACCTTC.

This chain links TRBV5-6 with TRBJ2-7; D not resolved. The CDR3 length is 13 residues. Germline values: CDR1 SGHDT, CDR2 YYEEEE. Trimming cost V 2 bases and J 1 base, with 7 bases left between them. CDR3 in DNA: TGTGCCAGCAGCTTCGAGAGTTCCTACGAGCAGTACTTC. This translates into CASSFESSYEQYF.

V gene TRBV6-5 combines with J gene TRBJ2-1; 8 bases line up with TRBD1. CDR3 size: 13 residues. With 8 bases clipped from V and 6 bases from J, the junction kept 6 bases outside the gene matches. The germline gives CDR1 MNHEY, CDR2 SVGAGI. The CDR3 nucleotides are TGTGCCAGCGGCTTGACAGGGGCCAATGAGCAGTTCTTC. Protein sequence: CASGLTGANEQFF.

A remark on this clone: The same CDR3 arises from other DNA sequences in this sample as well. V gene TRBV6-5 combines with J gene TRBJ2-2, with no clear D. CDR3 length: 12 residues. The V end lost 0 bases, the J end lost 8 bases, and 4 bases lay between the germline ends. Germline assignment: CDR1 MNHEY and CDR2 SVGAGI. This CDR3 reads CASSYSTGELFF. The CDR3 DNA follows: TGTGCCAGCAGTTACTCTACGGGGGAGCTGTTTTTT.